This record concerns one T cell receptor beta chain sequence. This specimen belongs to a study of blood T cells in healthy people across ages. PCR was performed a second time for 7 to 11 cycles using a sample-barcoded 5' primer and a J-beta primer mix. No fewer than 2.5 million CDR3-containing paired-end reads came from each sample. TCRdb re-called the 5' RACE reads through MiXCR, storing one row per CDR3 protein. The sample lists hundreds of thousands of distinct CDR3 sequences; around 38% were seen once. Trimming cost V 2 bases and J 3 bases; bases outside gene matches: 4. Per the germline V gene, CDR1 is LGHDT and CDR2 is YNNKEL (reference sequence). This CDR3 has 15 amino acids.

V is TRBV3-1 and J is TRBJ2-7, with 10 bases fitting TRBD1. This TCR came from an elderly man in good health. Specimen: blood. The CDR3 region has the DNA TGTGCCAGCAGCCAAATCCGGGACAGGGGCTACGAGCAGTACTTC. The encoded protein is CASSQIRDRGYEQYF.